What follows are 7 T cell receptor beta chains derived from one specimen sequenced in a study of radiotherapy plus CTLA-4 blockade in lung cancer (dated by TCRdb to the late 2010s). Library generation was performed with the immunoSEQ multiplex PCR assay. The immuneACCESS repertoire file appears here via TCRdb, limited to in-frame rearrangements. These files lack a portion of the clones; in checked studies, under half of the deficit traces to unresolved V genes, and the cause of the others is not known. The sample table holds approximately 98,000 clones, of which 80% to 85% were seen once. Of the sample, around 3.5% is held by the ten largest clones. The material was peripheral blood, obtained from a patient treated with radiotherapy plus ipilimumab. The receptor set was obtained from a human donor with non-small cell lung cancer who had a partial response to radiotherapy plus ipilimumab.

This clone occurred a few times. The CDR3 DNA sequence: TGCAGCGGTGGGGAGTCCACTGAAGCTTTCTTT. This sequence encodes CSGGESTEAFF. The rearrangement links TRBV29-1 to TRBJ1-1; D not certain. CDR3 length: 11 residues. Germline V CDR1 and CDR2: SQVTM, ANQGSEA. Trimming shortened V by 7 bases and J by 4 bases, and 10 bases separated the two germline ends. The variable domain in full, completed from reference TRBV29-1 and TRBJ1-1, reads SAVISQKPSRDICQRGTSLTIQCQVDSQVTMMFWYRQQPGQSLTLIATANQGSEATYESGFVIDKFPISRPNLTFSTLTVSNMSPEDSSIYLCSGGESTEAFFGQGTRLTVV.

CDR3 region: CASSIDSYGYTF. DNA of the CDR3: TGTGCCAGTAGTATCGACAGCTATGGCTACACCTTC. V is TRBV19 and J is TRBJ1-2, with D possibly TRBD1 on 5 matching bases. Trimming took off 3 bases at V and 4 bases at J, with 6 bases between the two ends. Germline assignment: CDR1 LNHDA and CDR2 SQIVND (reference sequence). CDR3 size: 12 residues.

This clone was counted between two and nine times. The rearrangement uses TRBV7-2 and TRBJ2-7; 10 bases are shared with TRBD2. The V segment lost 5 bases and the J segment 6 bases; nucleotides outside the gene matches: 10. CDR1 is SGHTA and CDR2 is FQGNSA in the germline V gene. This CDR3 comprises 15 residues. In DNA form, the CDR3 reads TGTGCCAGCAGCCCTAAAGCGGGAGGGCCGGGCGAGCAGTACTTC. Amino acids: CASSPKAGGPGEQYF.

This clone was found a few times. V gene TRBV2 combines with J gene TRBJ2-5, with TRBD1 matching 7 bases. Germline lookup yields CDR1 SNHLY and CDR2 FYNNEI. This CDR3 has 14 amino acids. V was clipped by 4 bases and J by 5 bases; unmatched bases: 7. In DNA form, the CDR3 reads TGTGCCAGCAGTGGAAACAGGGGCACGGAGACCCAGTACTTC. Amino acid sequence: CASSGNRGTETQYF.

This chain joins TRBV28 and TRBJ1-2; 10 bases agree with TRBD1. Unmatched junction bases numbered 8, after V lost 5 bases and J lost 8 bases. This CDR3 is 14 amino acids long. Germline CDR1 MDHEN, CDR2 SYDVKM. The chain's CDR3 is CASSPDRGRAGYTF. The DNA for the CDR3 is TGTGCCAGCAGTCCAGACAGGGGGCGCGCGGGCTACACCTTC.

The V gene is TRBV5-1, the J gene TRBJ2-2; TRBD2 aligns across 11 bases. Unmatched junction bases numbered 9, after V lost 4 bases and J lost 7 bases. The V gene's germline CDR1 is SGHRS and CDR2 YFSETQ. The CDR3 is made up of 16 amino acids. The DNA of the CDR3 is TGCGCCAGCAGCCAAAAACTAGCGGGAGCAATCGGGGAGCTGTTTTTT. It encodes CASSQKLAGAIGELFF.

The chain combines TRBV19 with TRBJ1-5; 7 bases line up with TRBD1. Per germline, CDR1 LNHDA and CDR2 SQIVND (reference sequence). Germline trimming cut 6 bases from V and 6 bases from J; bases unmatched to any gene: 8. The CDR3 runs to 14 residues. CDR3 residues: CASSSDRAVQPQHF. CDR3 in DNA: TGTGCCAGTAGCTCAGACAGGGCTGTTCAGCCCCAGCATTTT.